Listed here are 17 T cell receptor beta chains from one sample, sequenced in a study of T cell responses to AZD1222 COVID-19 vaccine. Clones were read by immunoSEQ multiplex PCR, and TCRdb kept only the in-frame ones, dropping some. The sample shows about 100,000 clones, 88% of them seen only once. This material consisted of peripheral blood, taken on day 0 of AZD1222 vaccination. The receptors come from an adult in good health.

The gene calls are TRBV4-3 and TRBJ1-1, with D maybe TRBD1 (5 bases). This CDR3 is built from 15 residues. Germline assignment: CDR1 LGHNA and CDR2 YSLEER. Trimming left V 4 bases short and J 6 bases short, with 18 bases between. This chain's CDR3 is CASSPYLVEGPEAFF. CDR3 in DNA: TGCGCCAGCAGCCCCTACCTGGTTGAGGGGCCTGAAGCTTTCTTT.

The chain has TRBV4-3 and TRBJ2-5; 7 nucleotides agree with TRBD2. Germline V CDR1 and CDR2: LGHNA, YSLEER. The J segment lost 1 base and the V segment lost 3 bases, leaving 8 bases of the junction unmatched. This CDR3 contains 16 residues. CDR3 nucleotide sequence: TGCGCCAGCAGCCACCGCGGGCCGGGGGGCCAAGAGACCCAGTACTTC. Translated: CASSHRGPGGQETQYF.

CDR3 sequence reads: CASSQEGGGQAYGYTF. DNA for the CDR3: TGTGCCAGCAGCCAAGAGGGAGGTGGACAGGCGTATGGCTACACCTTC. This chain joins TRBV4-2 and TRBJ1-2, with 7 bases aligning to TRBD1. V lost 0 bases to trimming and J lost 5 bases; unmatched junction nucleotides: 9. The V gene's germline CDR1 is LGHNA and CDR2 YNFKEQ. The CDR3 has 16 residues.

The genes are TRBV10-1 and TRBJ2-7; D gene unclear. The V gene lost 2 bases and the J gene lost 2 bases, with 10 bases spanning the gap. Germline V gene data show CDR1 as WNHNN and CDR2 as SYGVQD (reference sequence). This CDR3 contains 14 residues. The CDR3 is CASSEPYSPYEQYF. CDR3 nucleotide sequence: TGCGCCAGCAGTGAGCCCTACTCCCCCTACGAGCAGTACTTC.

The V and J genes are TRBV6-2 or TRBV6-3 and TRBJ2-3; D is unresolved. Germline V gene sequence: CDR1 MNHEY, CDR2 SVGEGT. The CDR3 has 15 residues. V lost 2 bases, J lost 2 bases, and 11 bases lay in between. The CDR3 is CASSYEESPTDTQYF. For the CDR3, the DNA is TGTGCCAGCAGTTACGAGGAATCACCCACAGATACGCAGTATTTT.

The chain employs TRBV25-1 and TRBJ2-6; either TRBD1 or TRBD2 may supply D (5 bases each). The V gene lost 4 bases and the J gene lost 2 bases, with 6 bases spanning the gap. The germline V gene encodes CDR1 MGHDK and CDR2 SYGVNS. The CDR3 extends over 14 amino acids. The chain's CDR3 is CASSVGAGANVLTF. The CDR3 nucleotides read TGTGCCAGCAGTGTGGGGGCTGGGGCCAACGTCCTGACTTTC.

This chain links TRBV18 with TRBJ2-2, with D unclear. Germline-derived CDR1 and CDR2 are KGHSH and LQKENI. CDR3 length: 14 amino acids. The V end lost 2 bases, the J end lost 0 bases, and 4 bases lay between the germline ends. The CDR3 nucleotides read TGTGCCAGCTCACCAACGGCGAACACCGGGGAGCTGTTTTTT. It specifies CASSPTANTGELFF.

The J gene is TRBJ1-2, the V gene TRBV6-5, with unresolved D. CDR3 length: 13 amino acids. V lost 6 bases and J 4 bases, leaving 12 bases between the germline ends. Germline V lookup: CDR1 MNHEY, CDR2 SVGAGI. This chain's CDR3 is CASRVDHPYGYTF. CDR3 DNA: TGTGCCAGCAGGGTTGACCACCCCTATGGCTACACCTTC.

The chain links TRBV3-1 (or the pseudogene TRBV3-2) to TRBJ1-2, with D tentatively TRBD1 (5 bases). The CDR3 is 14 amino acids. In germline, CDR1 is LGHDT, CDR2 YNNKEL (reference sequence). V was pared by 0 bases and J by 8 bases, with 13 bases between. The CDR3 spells CASSQDLGGTGYTF. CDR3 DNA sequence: TGTGCCAGCAGCCAAGATTTGGGAGGGACCGGCTACACCTTC.

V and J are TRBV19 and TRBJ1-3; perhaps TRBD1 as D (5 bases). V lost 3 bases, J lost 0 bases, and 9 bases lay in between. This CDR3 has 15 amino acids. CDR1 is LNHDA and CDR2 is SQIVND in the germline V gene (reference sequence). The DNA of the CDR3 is TGTGCCAGTAGTATCGACAGAGGCTCTGGAAACACCATATATTTT. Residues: CASSIDRGSGNTIYF.

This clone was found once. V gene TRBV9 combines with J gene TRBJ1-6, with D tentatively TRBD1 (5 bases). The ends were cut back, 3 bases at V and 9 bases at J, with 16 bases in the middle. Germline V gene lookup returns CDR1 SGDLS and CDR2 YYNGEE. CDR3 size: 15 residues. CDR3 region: CASSGEGRASSPLHF. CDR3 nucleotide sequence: TGTGCCAGCAGCGGAGAGGGCAGGGCTTCTTCACCCCTCCACTTT.

CDR3 coding DNA: TGCAGCGTTGAAAGGCAGGGTAGGACGGACTATGGCTACACCTTC. Protein: CSVERQGRTDYGYTF. The rearrangement joins TRBV29-1 to TRBJ1-2; TRBD1 is a possible D gene (5 bases). Germline values: CDR1 SQVTM, CDR2 ANQGSEA. The V and J ends lost 2 bases and 3 bases respectively, with 16 bases between them. The CDR3 spans 15 residues.

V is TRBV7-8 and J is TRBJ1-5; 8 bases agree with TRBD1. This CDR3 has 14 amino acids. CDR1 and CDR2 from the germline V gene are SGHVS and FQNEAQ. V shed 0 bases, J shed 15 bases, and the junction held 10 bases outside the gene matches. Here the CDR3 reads CASSLAQGTGGWHF. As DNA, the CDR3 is TGTGCCAGCAGCTTAGCGCAGGGGACAGGTGGATGGCATTTT.

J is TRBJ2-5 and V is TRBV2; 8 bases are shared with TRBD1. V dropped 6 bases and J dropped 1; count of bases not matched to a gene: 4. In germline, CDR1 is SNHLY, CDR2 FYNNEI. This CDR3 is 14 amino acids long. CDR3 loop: CASRADRAQETQYF. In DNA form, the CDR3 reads TGTGCCAGCAGGGCGGACAGGGCCCAAGAGACCCAGTACTTC.

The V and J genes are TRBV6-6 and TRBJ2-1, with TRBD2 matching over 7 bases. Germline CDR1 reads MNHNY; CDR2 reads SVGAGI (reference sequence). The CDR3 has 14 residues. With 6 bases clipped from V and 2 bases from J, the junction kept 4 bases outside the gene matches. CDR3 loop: CASSLAGAYNEQFF. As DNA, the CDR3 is TGTGCCAGCAGCTTGGCGGGGGCCTACAATGAGCAGTTCTTC.

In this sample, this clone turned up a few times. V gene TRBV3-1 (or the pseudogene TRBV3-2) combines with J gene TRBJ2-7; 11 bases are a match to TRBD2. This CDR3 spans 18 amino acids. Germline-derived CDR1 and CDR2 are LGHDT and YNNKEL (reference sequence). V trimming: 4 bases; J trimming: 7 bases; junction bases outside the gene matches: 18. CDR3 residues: CASSPGTSGALPSGEQYF. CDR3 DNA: TGTGCCAGCAGCCCCGGGACTAGCGGCGCCCTCCCTTCGGGGGAGCAGTACTTC.

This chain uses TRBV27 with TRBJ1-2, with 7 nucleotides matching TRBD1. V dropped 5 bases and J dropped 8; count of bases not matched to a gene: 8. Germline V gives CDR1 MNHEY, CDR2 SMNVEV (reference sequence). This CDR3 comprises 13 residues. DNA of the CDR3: TGTGCCAGCAGTCCGACAGGGTTAAGGGGCTACACCTTC. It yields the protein CASSPTGLRGYTF.